What follows are 5 T cell receptor beta chains derived from one specimen sequenced in a study of shared clonotypes between healthy human individuals. Generated by immunoSEQ multiplex PCR, the TCRdb table keeps only in-frame clones and is missing some. The table has around 180,000 clones, 90% to 95% seen once. Input material: naive CD4+ T cells sorted from blood. Indicated subset: CD45RA+ positively selected. The origin of the receptors is a woman aged 30 to 39 in good health.

This chain joins TRBV5-1 and TRBJ2-7; D not certain. Germline values: CDR1 SGHRS, CDR2 YFSETQ. CDR3 length: 12 residues. V lost 4 bases to trimming and J lost 5 bases, with 10 bases between them. CDR3 region: CASSPDLNEQYF. CDR3 DNA: TGCGCCAGCAGCCCAGACTTAAACGAGCAGTACTTC.

V gene TRBV11-2 combines with J gene TRBJ1-4; a weak D match, TRBD1 (6 bases). The ends were cut back, 3 bases at V and 1 base at J, with 9 bases in the middle. Looked up from germline, CDR1 is SGHAT and CDR2 is FQNNGV. The CDR3 is 15 residues long. For the CDR3, the DNA is TGTGCCAGCAGCTTCGACAGGAGAACTAATGAAAAACTGTTTTTT. This codes for CASSFDRRTNEKLFF.

The V call is TRBV19, the J call TRBJ2-4, with D possibly being TRBD1 (5 bases). The V end was cut by 1 base, the J end by 3 bases, with 10 bases between. The CDR3 consists of 15 residues. Germline CDR1 LNHDA, CDR2 SQIVND (reference sequence). CDR3 DNA: TGTGCCAGTAGTATAGGGGGCGCGGTCAAAAACATTCAGTACTTC. It translates to CASSIGGAVKNIQYF.

The chain carries TRBV27 and TRBJ2-7; no reliable D call. The CDR3 spans 9 residues. Germline CDR1 reads MNHEY; CDR2 reads SMNVEV (reference sequence). Trimming cost V 6 bases and J 6 bases, with 3 bases left between them. CDR3 sequence (DNA): TGTGCCAGCAGGCTCGAGCAGTACTTC. This sequence encodes CASRLEQYF.

The chain couples TRBV28 to TRBJ2-5; perhaps TRBD2 as D (6 bases). There are 13 residues in the CDR3. Trimming took 2 bases from V and 11 from J, leaving 15 bases between them. The germline V gene has CDR1 MDHEN and CDR2 SYDVKM. The CDR3 loop reads CASSLDGSREQYF. CDR3 coding DNA: TGTGCCAGCAGTTTAGATGGTAGTCGGGAGCAGTACTTC.